This entry lists 18 T cell receptor beta chains sequenced from one sample in a study of cytomegalovirus exposure and HLA in healthy donors. The PCR contained 60 Vbeta and 13 Jbeta primers. The method was immunoSEQ multiplex PCR; TCRdb's version includes in-frame clones alone and lacks a portion of them. The table gives 150,000 or so clones; the top ten clones make up roughly 1.7% of it. The source material was PBMCs. All receptors come from a man aged 18 to 35 in good health and CMV-seronegative.

The rearrangement joins TRBV5-4 to TRBJ2-2, with 10 bases identical to TRBD1. Germline values: CDR1 SGHNT, CDR2 YYREEE (reference sequence). After removal of 4 bases from V and 4 bases from J, the junction contained 16 bases not matched to a gene. CDR3 length equals 19 residues. CDR3 sequence (DNA): TGTGCCAGCAGCGGCGGACAGGGGGGGTGGGAATCGGTCACCGGGGAGCTGTTTTTT. Its protein is CASSGGQGGWESVTGELFF. Complete variable domain (other parts from reference TRBV5-4 and TRBJ2-2): ETGVTQSPTHLIKTRGQQVTLRCSSQSGHNTVSWYQQALGQGPQFIFQYYREEENGRGNFPPRFSGLQFPNYSSELNVNALELDDSALYLCASSGGQGGWESVTGELFFGEGSRLTVL.

V usage is TRBV21-1 and J usage is TRBJ2-3; the table calls TRBD2, which could not be checked here. TRBV21-1 is described as a pseudogene. The CDR3 spans 16 residues. CDR3 region: CASSKDAVANTDTQYF. The CDR3, as DNA: TGTGCCAGCAGCAAAGATGCGGTGGCCAACACAGATACGCAGTATTTT.

V is TRBV7-3 and J is TRBJ1-1; 9 positions match TRBD1. Germline V gene data show CDR1 as SGHTA and CDR2 as FQGTGA. J gave up 4 bases and V 5 bases, and 5 bases lay outside the gene matches. CDR3 size: 14 residues. The CDR3, as DNA: TGTGCCAGCAGCCCGCGGACAGGGGCCACTGAAGCTTTCTTT. It is translated as CASSPRTGATEAFF.

V usage is TRBV29-1 and J usage is TRBJ1-1; D call uncertain. The CDR3 length is 17 residues. Germline lookup yields CDR1 SQVTM and CDR2 ANQGSEA. V gave up 2 bases and J gave up 4 bases, with 23 bases separating them. CDR3 in amino acids: CSVELFRRRVGGTEAFF. DNA of the CDR3: TGCAGCGTTGAACTTTTTAGACGCCGGGTGGGAGGCACTGAAGCTTTCTTT.

The rearrangement uses TRBV5-1 and TRBJ2-7, with D maybe TRBD1 (5 bases). CDR3 length: 14 amino acids. Germline values: CDR1 SGHRS, CDR2 YFSETQ. The V gene lost 0 bases and the J gene lost 2 bases, with 9 bases spanning the gap. The CDR3 DNA reads as TGCGCCAGCAGCTTGGGACAGCGACCCTACGAGCAGTACTTC. It specifies CASSLGQRPYEQYF.

This chain joins TRBV7-2 and TRBJ2-1, with D maybe TRBD2 (6 bases). Between the trimmed V and J ends, which lost 1 base and 7 bases, there was a span of 8 bases. Germline V gives CDR1 SGHTA, CDR2 FQGNSA. There are 13 residues in the CDR3. The DNA of the CDR3 is TGTGCCAGCAGCTTAGGACTAGAGAATGAGCAGTTCTTC. As protein: CASSLGLENEQFF.

This CDR3 is CASSQRLAGGFNNEQFF. CDR3 in DNA: TGTGCCAGCAGCCAACGACTAGCGGGGGGATTTAACAATGAGCAGTTCTTC. The chain recombines TRBV27 with TRBJ2-1, with TRBD2 matching 13 bases. Germline values: CDR1 MNHEY, CDR2 SMNVEV (reference sequence). V was pared by 6 bases and J by 5 bases, with 10 bases of the junction left unmatched. CDR3 length equals 17 residues.

CDR3 amino acids: CANQNEQYF. Here the CDR3 DNA reads TGTGCCAATCAGAACGAGCAGTACTTC. The chain uses TRBV5-4 and TRBJ2-7; D remains ambiguous. V gave up 9 bases and J gave up 5 bases, with 6 bases separating them. Germline V gene sequence: CDR1 SGHNT, CDR2 YYREEE (reference sequence). This CDR3 has 9 amino acids.

This chain links TRBV6-1 with TRBJ2-2, with TRBD2 matching over 7 bases. J was trimmed by 5 bases and V by 5 bases; bases with no gene match: 5. Looked up from germline, CDR1 is MNHNS and CDR2 is SASEGT. This CDR3 is built from 14 residues. The CDR3 DNA reads as TGTGCCAGCAGTAGTCTAGCGGTAACCGGGGAGCTGTTTTTT. It codes for CASSSLAVTGELFF.

The rearrangement links TRBV5-1 to TRBJ2-7, with 13 bases lining up with TRBD2. CDR1 and CDR2 from the germline V gene are SGHRS and YFSETQ. Trimming removed 3 bases from V and 5 bases from J; junction bases left unmatched: 2. CDR3 length: 14 amino acids. This CDR3 reads CASSSGLAGNEQYF. The CDR3 nucleotides read TGCGCCAGCAGCTCGGGACTAGCGGGAAACGAGCAGTACTTC. The full variable domain, in which reference TRBV5-1 and TRBJ2-7 provide the parts outside the CDR3, is KAGVTQTPRYLIKTRGQQVTLSCSPISGHRSVSWYQQTPGQGLQFLFEYFSETQRNKGNFPGRFSGRQFSNSRSEMNVSTLELGDSALYLCASSSGLAGNEQYFGPGTRLTVT.

The rearrangement joins TRBV6-1 to TRBJ2-6; the D gene is possibly TRBD1 (5 bases). Germline CDR1 MNHNS, CDR2 SASEGT. The CDR3 length is 15 residues. V was cut by 1 base and J by 2 bases, with 6 bases left in between. This CDR3 reads CASSEEQAGANVLTF. DNA for the CDR3: TGTGCCAGCAGTGAAGAACAGGCTGGGGCCAACGTCCTGACTTTC.

The chain has TRBV11-2 and TRBJ2-2, with 10 bases that match TRBD1. V was clipped by 5 bases and J by 6 bases; unmatched bases: 3. Looked up from germline, CDR1 is SGHAT and CDR2 is FQNNGV. The CDR3 has 14 amino acids. CDR3 DNA: TGTGCCAGCAGCCCCGGACAGGGGGCCGGGGAGCTGTTTTTT. Translated: CASSPGQGAGELFF.

On this clone itself: Other DNA sequences in this specimen translate into the identical CDR3. The rearrangement uses TRBV7-3 and TRBJ2-3, with 10 bases identical to TRBD1. The CDR3 consists of 15 residues. The V segment lost 5 bases and the J segment 3 bases; nucleotides outside the gene matches: 5. CDR1 SGHTA and CDR2 FQGTGA come from the germline V gene. This CDR3 reads CASSPGQGNTDTQYF. The CDR3 DNA reads TGTGCCAGCAGCCCGGGACAGGGGAATACAGATACGCAGTATTTT.

The CDR3 DNA sequence: TGTGCCAGCTCACCACTGCAGGGCACAGATACGCAGTATTTT. Translated: CASSPLQGTDTQYF. J is TRBJ2-3 and V is TRBV18; D gene ambiguous. Trimming cost V 1 base and J 1 base, with 6 bases left between them. Germline loops: CDR1 KGHSH, CDR2 LQKENI. The CDR3 is 14 amino acids.

A remark on this clone: Within the sample, other DNA sequences also encode this same CDR3. The rearrangement uses TRBV5-4 and TRBJ1-3; TRBD1 might be the D (6 bases). Germline CDR1 SGHNT, CDR2 YYREEE (reference sequence). Between the trimmed V and J ends, which lost 2 bases and 0 bases, there was a span of 9 bases. The CDR3 extends over 15 amino acids. As DNA, the CDR3 is TGTGCCAGCAGCTTAGACAGGTACTCTGGAAACACCATATATTTT. It specifies CASSLDRYSGNTIYF.

The V call is TRBV2, the J call TRBJ1-5, with TRBD1 matching 7 bases. After removal of 3 bases from V and 6 bases from J, the junction contained 5 bases not matched to a gene. This CDR3 is built from 14 residues. CDR1 is SNHLY, CDR2 FYNNEI, per germline. CDR3 in DNA: TGTGCCAGCAGTGATGGAGGGGGCGTTCAGCCCCAGCATTTT. Its translation is CASSDGGGVQPQHF.

The chain is built from TRBV5-5 and TRBJ1-4, with D unresolved. V lost 2 bases and J 6 bases, leaving 11 bases between the germline ends. CDR1 is SGHKS, CDR2 YYEKEE, per germline (reference sequence). This CDR3 is 14 amino acids long. The CDR3 nucleotides read TGTGCCAGCAGCTTTAGTCAGGATGATGAAAAACTGTTTTTT. Translated: CASSFSQDDEKLFF.

The chain joins TRBV11-2 to TRBJ2-7; D is unresolved. The CDR3 is made up of 14 amino acids. V was shortened by 2 bases and J by 2 bases, with 10 bases between the two germline ends. Germline V gene data show CDR1 as SGHAT and CDR2 as FQNNGV. The CDR3 protein is CASSLWQATYEQYF. DNA of the CDR3: TGTGCCAGCAGCTTATGGCAGGCTACCTACGAGCAGTACTTC.